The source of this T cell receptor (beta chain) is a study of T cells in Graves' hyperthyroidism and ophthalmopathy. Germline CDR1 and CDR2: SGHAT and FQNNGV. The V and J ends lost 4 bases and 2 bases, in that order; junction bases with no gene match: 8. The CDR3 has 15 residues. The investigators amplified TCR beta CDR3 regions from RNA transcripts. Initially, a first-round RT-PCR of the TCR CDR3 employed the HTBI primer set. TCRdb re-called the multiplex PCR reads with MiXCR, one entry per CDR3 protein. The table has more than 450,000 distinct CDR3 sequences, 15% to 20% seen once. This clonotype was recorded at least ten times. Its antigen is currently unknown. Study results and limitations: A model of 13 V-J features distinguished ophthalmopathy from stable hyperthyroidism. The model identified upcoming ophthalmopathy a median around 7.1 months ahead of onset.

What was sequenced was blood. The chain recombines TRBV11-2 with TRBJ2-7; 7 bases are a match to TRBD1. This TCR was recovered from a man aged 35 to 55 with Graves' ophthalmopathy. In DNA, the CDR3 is TGTGCCAGCAGCTCATATTCGGACAGGACCTACGAGCAGTACTTC. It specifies CASSSYSDRTYEQYF.